Shown below are 5 T cell receptor beta chains from a single sample sequenced in a study of PD-L1 blockade in urothelial cancer. Here immunoSEQ multiplex PCR was the method, and the copy in TCRdb shows in-frame clones only, minus some. The sample has over 35,000 clones, approximately 90% seen once; the top ten hold 11%. The time point is: pretreatment peripheral blood. The material was PBMCs, obtained around atezolizumab (anti-PD-L1) treatment. The receptor source for this set is a woman in her fifties or sixties with urothelial cancer.

This rearrangement joins TRBV28 to TRBJ2-7; 7 nucleotides match TRBD1. Germline loops: CDR1 MDHEN, CDR2 SYDVKM. V was clipped by 4 bases and J by 3 bases; unmatched bases: 9. The CDR3 length is 15 residues. The CDR3 DNA reads as TGTGCCAGCAGTTCCAATGGGGCAGGGGGCTACGAGCAGTACTTC. Translating it yields CASSSNGAGGYEQYF.

The rearrangement links TRBV28 to TRBJ2-7, with 8 bases that match TRBD1. The germline V gene encodes CDR1 MDHEN and CDR2 SYDVKM. V was pared by 3 bases and J by 3 bases, with 13 bases of the junction left unmatched. The CDR3 runs to 17 residues. Here the CDR3 DNA reads TGTGCCAGCAGTTTGAGGGGGGTACGACAGGGGCTCTACGAGCAGTACTTC. This gives the protein CASSLRGVRQGLYEQYF.

This CDR3 reads CASSFSGSRYYEQYF. In DNA, the CDR3 is TGTGCCAGCAGTTTTAGCGGGAGCCGCTACTACGAGCAGTACTTC. This chain links TRBV27 with TRBJ2-7; 9 bases agree with TRBD2. Trimming removed 3 bases from V and 3 bases from J; junction bases left unmatched: 6. The CDR3 has 15 residues. CDR1 and CDR2 from the germline V gene are MNHEY and SMNVEV (reference sequence).

This clone was observed a few times. The rearrangement joins TRBV6-1 to TRBJ2-3; possible D gene TRBD1, 5 bases. V gave up 6 bases and J gave up 1 base, with 11 bases separating them. CDR1 MNHNS and CDR2 SASEGT come from the germline V gene. The length of the CDR3 is 14 residues. CDR3 DNA: TGTGCCAGCAGGCTTCAGGGCGGCACAGATACGCAGTATTTT. Amino acid sequence: CASRLQGGTDTQYF.

V usage is TRBV5-4 and J usage is TRBJ2-7; 12 bases map to TRBD2. Germline loops: CDR1 SGHNT, CDR2 YYREEE (reference sequence). This CDR3 is built from 15 residues. V lost 4 bases to trimming and J lost 4 bases; unmatched junction nucleotides: 6. The CDR3 nucleotides are TGTGCCAGCAGCGGCGGACTAGCGGGAACTTACGAGCAGTACTTC. Encoded protein: CASSGGLAGTYEQYF.